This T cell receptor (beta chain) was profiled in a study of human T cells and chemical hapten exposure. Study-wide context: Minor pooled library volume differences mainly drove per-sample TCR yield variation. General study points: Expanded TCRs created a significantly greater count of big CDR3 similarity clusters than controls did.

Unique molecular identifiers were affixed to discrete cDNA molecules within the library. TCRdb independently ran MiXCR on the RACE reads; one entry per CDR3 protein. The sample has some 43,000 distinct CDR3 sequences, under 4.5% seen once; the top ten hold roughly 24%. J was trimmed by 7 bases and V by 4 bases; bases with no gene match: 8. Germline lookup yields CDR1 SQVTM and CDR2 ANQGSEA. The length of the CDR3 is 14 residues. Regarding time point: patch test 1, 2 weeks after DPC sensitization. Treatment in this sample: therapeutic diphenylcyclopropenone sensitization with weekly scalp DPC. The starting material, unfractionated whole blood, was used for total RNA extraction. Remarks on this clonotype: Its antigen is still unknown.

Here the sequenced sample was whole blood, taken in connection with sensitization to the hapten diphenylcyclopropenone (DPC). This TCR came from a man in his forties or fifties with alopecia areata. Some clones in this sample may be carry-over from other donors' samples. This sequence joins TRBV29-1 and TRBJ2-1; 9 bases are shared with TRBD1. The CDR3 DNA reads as TGCAGCGTTGGGACAGGGGATAATGGAAATGAGCAGTTCTTC. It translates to CSVGTGDNGNEQFF.